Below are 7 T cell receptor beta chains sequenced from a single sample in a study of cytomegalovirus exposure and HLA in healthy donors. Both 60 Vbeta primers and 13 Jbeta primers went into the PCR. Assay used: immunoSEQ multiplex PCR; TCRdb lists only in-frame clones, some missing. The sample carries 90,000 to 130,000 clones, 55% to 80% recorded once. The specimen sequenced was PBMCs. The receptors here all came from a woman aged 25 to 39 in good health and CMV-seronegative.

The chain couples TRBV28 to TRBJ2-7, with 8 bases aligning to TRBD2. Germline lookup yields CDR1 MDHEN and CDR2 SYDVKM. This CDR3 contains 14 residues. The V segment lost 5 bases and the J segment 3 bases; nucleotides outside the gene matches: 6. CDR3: CASSPTGGVYEQYF. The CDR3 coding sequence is TGTGCCAGCAGTCCCACCGGGGGGGTCTACGAGCAGTACTTC.

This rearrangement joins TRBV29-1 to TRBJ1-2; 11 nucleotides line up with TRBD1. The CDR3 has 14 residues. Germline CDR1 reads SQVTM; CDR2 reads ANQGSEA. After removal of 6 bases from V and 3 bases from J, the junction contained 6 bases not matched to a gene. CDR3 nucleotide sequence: TGCAGCGTCGTAAGGACAGGGGGCGACTATGGCTACACCTTC. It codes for CSVVRTGGDYGYTF.

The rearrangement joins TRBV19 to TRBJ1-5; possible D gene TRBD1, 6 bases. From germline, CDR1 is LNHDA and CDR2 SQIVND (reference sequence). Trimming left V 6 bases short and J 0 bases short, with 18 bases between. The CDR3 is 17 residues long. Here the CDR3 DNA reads TGTGCCAGTAGGCCGGGACAAGGGGCCTATAGCAATCAGCCCCAGCATTTT. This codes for CASRPGQGAYSNQPQHF.

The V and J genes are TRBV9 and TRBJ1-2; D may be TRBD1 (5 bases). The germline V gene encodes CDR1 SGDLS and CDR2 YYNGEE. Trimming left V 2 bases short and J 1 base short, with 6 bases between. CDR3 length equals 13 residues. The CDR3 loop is CASSVDNNYGYTF. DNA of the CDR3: TGTGCCAGCAGCGTGGACAATAACTATGGCTACACCTTC.

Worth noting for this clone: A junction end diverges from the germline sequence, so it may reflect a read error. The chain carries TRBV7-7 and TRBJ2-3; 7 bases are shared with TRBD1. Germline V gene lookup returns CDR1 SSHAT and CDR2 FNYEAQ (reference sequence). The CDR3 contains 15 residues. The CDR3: CASSPGTESTDTQYF. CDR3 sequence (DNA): TGTGCTAGCAGCCCCGGGACAGAGAGCACAGATACGCAGTATTTT.

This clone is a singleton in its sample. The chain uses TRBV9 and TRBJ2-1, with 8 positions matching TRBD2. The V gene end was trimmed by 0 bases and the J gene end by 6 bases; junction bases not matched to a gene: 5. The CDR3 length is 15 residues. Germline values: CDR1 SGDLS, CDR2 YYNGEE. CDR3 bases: TGTGCCAGCAGCGTAGTCGGGAGGGCCGCCAATGAGCAGTTCTTC. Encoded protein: CASSVVGRAANEQFF. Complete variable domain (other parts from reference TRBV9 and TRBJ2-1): DSGVTQTPKHLITATGQRVTLRCSPRSGDLSVYWYQQSLDQGLQFLIQYYNGEERAKGNILERFSAQQFPDLHSELNLSSLELGDSALYFCASSVVGRAANEQFFGPGTRLTVL.

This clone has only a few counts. The CDR3 sequence: CASSLNAGENTGELFF. DNA for the CDR3: TGTGCCAGCAGCTTAAATGCAGGGGAGAACACCGGGGAGCTGTTTTTT. V usage is TRBV7-2 and J usage is TRBJ2-2, with a tentative D call TRBD1 (6 bases). Germline lookup yields CDR1 SGHTA and CDR2 FQGNSA. This CDR3 contains 16 residues. The V gene lost 2 bases and the J gene lost 1 base, with 11 bases spanning the gap.